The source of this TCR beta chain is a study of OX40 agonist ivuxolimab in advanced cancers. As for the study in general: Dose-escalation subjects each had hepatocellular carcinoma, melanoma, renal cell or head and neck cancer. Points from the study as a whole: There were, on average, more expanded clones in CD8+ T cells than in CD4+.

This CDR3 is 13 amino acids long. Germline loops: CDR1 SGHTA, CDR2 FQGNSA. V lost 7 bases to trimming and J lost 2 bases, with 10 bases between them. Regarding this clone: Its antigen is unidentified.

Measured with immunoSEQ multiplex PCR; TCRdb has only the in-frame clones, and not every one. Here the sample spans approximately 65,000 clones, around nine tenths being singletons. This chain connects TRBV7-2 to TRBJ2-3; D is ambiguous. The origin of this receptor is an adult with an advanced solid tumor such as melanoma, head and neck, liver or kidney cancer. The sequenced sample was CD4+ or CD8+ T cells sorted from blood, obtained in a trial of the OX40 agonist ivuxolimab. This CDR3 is CASNVYSTDTQYF. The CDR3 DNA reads TGTGCCAGCAATGTATACTCCACAGATACGCAGTATTTT.